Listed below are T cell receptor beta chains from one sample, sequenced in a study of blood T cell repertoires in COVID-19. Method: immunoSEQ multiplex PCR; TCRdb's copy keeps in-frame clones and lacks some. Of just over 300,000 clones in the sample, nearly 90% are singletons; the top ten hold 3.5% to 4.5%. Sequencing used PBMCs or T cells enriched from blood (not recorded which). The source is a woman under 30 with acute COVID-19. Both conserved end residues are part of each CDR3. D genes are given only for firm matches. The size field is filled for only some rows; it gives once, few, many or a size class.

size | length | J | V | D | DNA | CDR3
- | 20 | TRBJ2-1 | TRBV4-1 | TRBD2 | TGCGCCAGCAGCCAAGAGGCACCCCCGGGACTATTGCATCTACCCAATGAGCAGTTCTTC | CASSQEAPPGLLHLPNEQFF
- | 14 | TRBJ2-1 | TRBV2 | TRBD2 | TGTGCCAGCAGCGGGACTAGTGCCTACAATGAGCAGTTCTTC | CASSGTSAYNEQFF
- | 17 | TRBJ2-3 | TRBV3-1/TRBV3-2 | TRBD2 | TGTGCCAGCAGCCAGGACTCTAGCGGGAGGCCCCCGGATACGCAGTATTTT | CASSQDSSGRPPDTQYF
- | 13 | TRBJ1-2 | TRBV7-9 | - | TGTGCCAGCAGCTTAAACACTAACTATGGCTACACCTTC | CASSLNTNYGYTF
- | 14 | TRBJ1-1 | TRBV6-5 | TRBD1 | TGTGCCAGCAGTTCCCGGACAGGGGGCACTGAAGCTTTCTTT | CASSSRTGGTEAFF
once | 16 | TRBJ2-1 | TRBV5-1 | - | TGCGCCAGCAGCCCGATTACAGGGAGCAAGGCCCATGAGCAGTTCTTC | CASSPITGSKAHEQFF
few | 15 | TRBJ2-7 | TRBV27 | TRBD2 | TGTGCCAGCAGAAATGCGGGGGAGTCCCCCTACGAGCAGTACTTC | CASRNAGESPYEQYF
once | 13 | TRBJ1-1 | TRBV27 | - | TGTGCCAGCAGTTTAACAGGGCCTTCTGAAGCTTTCTTT | CASSLTGPSEAFF
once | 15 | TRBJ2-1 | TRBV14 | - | TGTGCCAGCAGCCAAGTGGGCAGAGCCTACAATGAGCAGTTCTTC | CASSQVGRAYNEQFF
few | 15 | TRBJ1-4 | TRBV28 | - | TGTGCCAGCAGTACCCCCGACAGGAATAATGAAAAACTGTTTTTT | CASSTPDRNNEKLFF
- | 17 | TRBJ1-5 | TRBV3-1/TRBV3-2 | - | TGTGCCAGCAGCCAAGGGACAGTCCTATATAGCAATCAGCCCCAGCATTTT | CASSQGTVLYSNQPQHF
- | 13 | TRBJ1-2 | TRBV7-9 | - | TGTGCCAGCAGCTCCCGGGGTGGCTATGGCTACACCTTC | CASSSRGGYGYTF
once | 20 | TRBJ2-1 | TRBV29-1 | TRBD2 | TGCAGCGTTGAGGTCCCCCGTTCTAGCGGGAGGGAGGGGCCCTACAATGAGCAGTTCTTC | CSVEVPRSSGREGPYNEQFF
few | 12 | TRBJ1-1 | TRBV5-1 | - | TGCGCCAGCAGCTTTGACAGCACTGAAGCTTTCTTT | CASSFDSTEAFF
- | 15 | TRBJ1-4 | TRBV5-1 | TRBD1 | TGCGCCAGCAGCTCCCTCGGGACAGGAGATGAAAAACTGTTTTTT | CASSSLGTGDEKLFF
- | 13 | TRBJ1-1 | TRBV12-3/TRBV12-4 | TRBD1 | TGTGCCAGCAGCCGTAACAGGGGGCACGGAGCTTTCTTT | CASSRNRGHGAFF
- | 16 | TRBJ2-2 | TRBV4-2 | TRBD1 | TGTGCCAGCAGCCAGGGACAGGGGAGGGGAGACGGGGAGCTGTTTTTT | CASSQGQGRGDGELFF
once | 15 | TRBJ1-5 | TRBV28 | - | TGTGCCAGCAGTTTATCGGGGTCCACCGGACAGCCCCAGCATTTT | CASSLSGSTGQPQHF
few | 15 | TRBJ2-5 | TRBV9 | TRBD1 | TGTGCCAGCAGCGAAGATACAGGGGCACGAGAGACCCAGTACTTC | CASSEDTGARETQYF